This T cell receptor (beta chain) was recorded in a study of blood T cell repertoires in COVID-19 (TCRdb year 2020). Concerning the study at large: Collaborator samples came from the United States, Italy and Spain and covered acute and convalescent phases of COVID-19. Subjects who had been exposed to COVID-19, were actively infected with it, or had recovered from it provided the deeply sampled blood TCRbeta repertoires that made up the dataset. A de-identified subject ID, COVID-19 status, age in years and sex were almost always included in the sample metadata. HLA class I and class II types, where available, came from metadata supplied by the sample provider rather than from assay-based typing. The repertoires were released in a freely available public database meant as a resource for research on the immune response to SARS-CoV-2. The material from the prospective study consisted of cDNA or gDNA derived from T cells, B-cell-depleted T cells, or PBMCs. The samples were drawn from the first 160 participants of the ongoing ImmuneRACE study and from 950 to 1,500 subjects provided by 6 global collaborators. General study outcomes and caveats: Clinical and demographic metadata were provided uncurated, with the amount varying by source and participant.

At one collaborating source in Seattle, patients were enrolled during active infection and were followed longitudinally through the course of disease. Collaborating institutions collected whole blood in K2EDTA tubes following their own protocols. For TCRbeta analysis, collaborators shipped samples in one of three forms: frozen whole blood, isolated PBMCs, or DNA extracted from either of those sample types. As regards this clone: It has no known antigen specificity. Per-base quality was not reported, and no clone a single base away is much larger than it.

For CDR1 and CDR2, the germline V gene (reference sequence) lists LNHDA and SQIVND. The CDR3, from cysteine to phenylalanine, totals 18 residues. The retained sequence is limited to the CDR3, 54 bases, with the frame set at the first base. V is pared back by 5 bases and J by 0 bases, with 20 bases lying between the germline termini. TCRbeta CDR3 regions were amplified from genomic DNA by means of the immunoSEQ Assay, a bias-controlled multiplex PCR. The authors' analysis ran thus. Nucleated cell counts per sample were estimated from amplification of reference gene primers within the assay. To quantify the absolute abundance of each unique TCRbeta CDR3 rearrangement, sequence reads were collapsed and filtered. Productive Simpson clonality was computed per sample as the square root of Simpson's diversity index over productive rearrangements. The table was pulled from immuneACCESS by TCRdb, which kept in-frame rearrangements only. Such tables lose some clones; where checked, under half of the loss comes from unresolved V genes, and the rest has no known cause. The DNA was the basis for D and trimming; V, J and clone size are from that table. This sample lists about 270,000 clones; around nine tenths were detected once. Of the sample, roughly 14% falls within the top ten clones.

Input material: peripheral blood. This sequence was found in a woman aged 65 to 85 with COVID-19, enrolled during active disease. The sequence links TRBV19 to TRBJ1-5; the D gene is perhaps TRBD1, from 6 matching bases. The DNA reads as follows: TGTGCCAGTAGTTACAGGGAAGGGGGTCCCGTTAGCAATCAGCCCCAGCATTTT. Its protein product is CASSYREGGPVSNQPQHF.